This paragraph covers one T cell receptor (beta chain) sequence. The V gene's germline CDR1 is LGHNA and CDR2 YSLEER. Losses at the gene ends were 5 bases for V and 2 bases for J; bases not matched to a gene: 9. This CDR3 is built from 16 residues. As handled by the study authors: Reference gene primer amplification in the assay estimated nucleated cell counts. TCRdb's copy holds only in-frame clones and misses some; the assay was immunoSEQ multiplex PCR. V, J and clone size are taken as reported in that table, and D and trimming were inferred from the DNA itself. Here the sample spans more than 300,000 clones, about 90% being singletons. These data belong to a study of blood T cell repertoires in COVID-19. Seattle patient enrollment occurred during active infection, with longitudinal follow-up thereafter.

The chain carries TRBV4-3 and TRBJ1-1; 9 positions match TRBD1. This receptor was taken from a woman aged 25 to 39 with COVID-19, enrolled during active disease. Sequenced: peripheral blood. This chain's CDR3 is CASSLSGTGINTEAFF. Here the CDR3 DNA reads TGCGCCAGCAGCTTATCCGGGACAGGGATTAACACTGAAGCTTTCTTT.